This T cell receptor beta chain was captured by sequencing in a study of T cell responses to AZD1222 COVID-19 vaccine. Study observations and caveats: After two AZD1222 doses, spike-specific TCR breadth and depth rose versus day 0.

This clone has only a few counts. Its target is unknown. TCRdb keeps only in-frame clones here, not all; method: immunoSEQ multiplex PCR. The table shows tens of thousands of clones, with about four fifths occurring only once. Germline V gene sequence: CDR1 MNHEY, CDR2 SVGAGI. Trimming took 2 bases from V and 8 from J; bases not matched to a gene: 8. There are 14 residues in the CDR3. This clonotype originated in an adult in good health. This chain joins TRBV6-5 and TRBJ1-2; 7 bases are shared with TRBD1. The sequences come from peripheral blood, collected on day 0 of AZD1222 vaccination. The CDR3 DNA sequence: TGTGCCAGCAGTTACGCGATTACAGGGGCCGGCTACACCTTC. Translated: CASSYAITGAGYTF.